Listed here are 2 T cell receptor beta chains from one sample, sequenced in a study of lymphopenia after photon versus proton radiotherapy. TCRdb's table, derived via immunoSEQ multiplex PCR, lists solely in-frame clones and lacks some. The sample carries some 42,000 clones, around four fifths recorded once. Here the sequenced sample was peripheral blood, taken from a patient treated with proton-based radiotherapy. The source is a woman between 70 and 85 years old with pancreatic cancer.

The rearrangement links TRBV11-3 to TRBJ1-1, with unresolved D. The CDR3 runs 13 residues. CDR1 SGHNT and CDR2 YENEEA come from the germline V gene. The V and J ends lost 1 base and 1 base respectively, with 4 bases between them. The CDR3 protein is CASSLVQNTEAFF. The CDR3 region has the DNA TGTGCCAGCAGCTTAGTCCAGAACACTGAAGCTTTCTTT.

This chain uses TRBV14 with TRBJ2-7; D is ambiguous. V lost 3 bases to trimming and J lost 2 bases, with 8 bases between them. CDR1 is SGHDN and CDR2 is FVKESK in the germline V gene. There are 13 residues in the CDR3. DNA of the CDR3: TGTGCCAGCAGCCACGGCAGGACCTACGAGCAGTACTTC. It yields the protein CASSHGRTYEQYF.